This TCR beta chain was captured in a study of blood T cell repertoires in COVID-19. Study as a whole: T cells, B-cell-depleted T cells, or PBMCs supplied cDNA or gDNA.

Trimming cost V 2 bases and J 0 bases; bases outside gene matches: 1. Per the germline V gene, CDR1 is MGHDK and CDR2 is SYGVNS. The CDR3 runs to 15 residues. The table came from immunoSEQ multiplex PCR; TCRdb's copy has only in-frame clones and leaves some out. The table includes fewer than 350,000 clones, around nine tenths detected once. This chain uses TRBV25-1 with TRBJ2-3, with 8 bases aligning to TRBD2. Sequencing was done on a sample of peripheral blood. The clonotype originates from a middle-aged man with acute or convalescent COVID-19. The CDR3 protein is CASSEAGGSTDTQYF. The CDR3 DNA reads as TGTGCCAGCAGTGAAGCGGGGGGCAGCACAGATACGCAGTATTTT.